This T cell receptor beta chain comes out of a study of blood T cell repertoires in COVID-19. The CDR3 contains 17 residues. Trimming cost V 2 bases and J 7 bases; bases outside gene matches: 7. In germline, CDR1 is LGHNA, CDR2 YNFKEQ. Using immunoSEQ multiplex PCR, the repertoire was profiled, and TCRdb retains in-frame clones only, with some absent. This sample has about 270,000 clones; approximately 90% occur once, and the top ten carry approximately 3%. Participant ages covered roughly 18 to 89 years across around 22 US areas. This clonotype was obtained from a middle-aged man who had been exposed to COVID-19. V usage is TRBV4-2 and J usage is TRBJ2-3; TRBD2 agrees at 15 bases. Sequencing was done on a sample of PBMCs or T cells enriched from blood (not recorded which). Written as DNA, the CDR3 is TGTGCCAGCAGCCAACCCGGGACTAGCGGGAGGCCAAATACGCAGTATTTT. Residues: CASSQPGTSGRPNTQYF.